The source of this TCR beta chain is a study of T-cell reconstitution after alpha-beta-depleted transplantation in children. In germline, CDR1 is LGHNA, CDR2 YNFKEQ. This CDR3 is 14 amino acids long. The V end lost 4 bases, the J end lost 8 bases, and 15 bases lay between the germline ends. A library of TCRbeta sequences, prepared with unique molecular identifiers, was generated. TCRdb used MiXCR to reprocess the PCR reads, holding one entry per CDR3 protein. This table holds 600,000 to 700,000 distinct CDR3 sequences, around 17% found once. The sample in question was PBMCs from the stem cell graft donor, obtained from the stem cell graft. The rearrangement uses TRBV4-2 and TRBJ2-1; D might be TRBD2 (6 bases). The source of this sequence is a human donor who donated a stem cell graft to a child with acute myeloid leukemia. Written as DNA, the CDR3 is TGTGCCAGCAGCCCGCGTCGGGGGTTCGATGAGCAGTTCTTC. The encoded protein is CASSPRRGFDEQFF.